Reported below is one TCR beta chain. This clone was picked up a small number of times. The antigen it binds to is not known. Base qualities are not provided; no much larger clone lies one nucleotide away. The data derive from a study of vaccination effects on CD4 cells after COVID-19 (dated by TCRdb to between 2021 and 2024). Background on the whole study: To identify antigen-specific CD4+ T cell clonotypes by their expansion, the ViraFEST assay first stimulated PBMC with viral peptide pools and then applied TCR sequencing. Across the study, the median time from the second dose to post-vaccine sampling was 72 days (range 14 to 241). Altogether, around eleven COVID-19 convalescent patients and several SARS-CoV-2-naive healthy vaccine recipients made up the full study. Each well held more than 1.5 million PBMC cultured in IMDM containing approximately 5% human AB serum, 8.5 to 10 IU/ml IL-2 and gentamicin, along with roughly 10 ug/ml peptides. In the study, cultures from other donors were sequenced using the Oncomine TCR Beta short-read assay on an Illumina iSeq 100. SARS-CoV-2 spike-specific CD4+ TCR repertoires from before and after mRNA vaccination were compared in COVID-19 convalescent patients and in infection-naive vaccine recipients. The full study reports these points: Both infection-induced and vaccine-induced clones contracted markedly at late post-vaccination timepoints, which is consistent with waning T cell responses. In healthy vaccine recipients, vaccine-induced clones were almost all SARS-CoV-2 mono-reactive, with only 1 of 255 being cross-reactive with common cold coronaviruses. Limitations of the study were the small number of convalescent patients and the absence of early post-infection timepoints.

Library construction relied on the immunoSEQ multiplex PCR assay. DNA from the cultured, isolated CD4+ T cells was subjected to TCR beta CDR3 sequencing. In the original analysis: The analysis removed non-productive TCR sequences, trimmed reads to the CDR3 region, and retained only CDR3s that were 7 or more amino acids long. Antigen-specific clonotypes were identified using the MANAFEST web app by comparison of expansion in peptide wells against reference cultures. Positive clones required FDR<0.05 expansion versus reference and all other wells, odds ratio above 5, and frequency above 0.1% in two replicate wells. Cross-reactive clonotypes were defined as significantly expanded in SARS-CoV-2 spike wells and in at least one common cold coronavirus spike condition. Using the stringdist R package, CDR3 similarity was measured by Levenshtein distance, and unrooted trees were constructed with ape in R 3.6.1. This is the immuneACCESS table as TCRdb keeps it, with only in-frame sequences that have V and J called. A part of the clones is gone; compared with another copy, unresolved V genes explain less than half, and the rest is unexplained. V and J calls and clone size are copied from that table; D and trimming were computed from the DNA. The sample contains 50,000 to 60,000 clones, approximately 80% of them found a single time. In total, the top ten clones hold 4.3% of the sample.

The junction carries 12 bases between V and J, which are trimmed by 1 base and 4 bases respectively. CDR1 and CDR2 (SGHRS, YFSETQ) derive from the germline V gene. Including cysteine and phenylalanine, the CDR3 has 15 amino acids. The only DNA kept is the CDR3, 45 bases in frame from the first base. After about 9 days of culture, CD4+ T cells were isolated with the EasySep CD4+ T cell isolation kit. Each participant got two doses of an mRNA SARS-CoV-2 vaccine, either BNT162b2 or mRNA-1273. Healthy vaccine recipients had no prior SARS-CoV-2 infection, confirmed by negative nucleocapsid antibodies before and after vaccination. Half of the culture medium was replaced with fresh IL-2-containing medium on days 3 and 7. Each peptide stimulation condition was cultured in triplicate wells unless otherwise noted. Using Ficoll-Paque Plus gradient centrifugation, PBMC were separated from whole blood and then either used fresh or cryopreserved at -140C. The QIAamp micro DNA kit was used to extract genomic DNA from the cultured CD4+ T cells.

The sequence is built from TRBV5-1 and TRBJ1-5; TRBD1 is a weak D gene call, 5 bases matching. The clonotype was recovered from a human donor who received a COVID-19 vaccine. Material: CD4+ T cells from PBMCs cultured without peptide, obtained after COVID-19 vaccination. CDR3 region: CASSLSGQGNQPQHF. At the DNA level, the sequence is TGCGCCAGCAGCTTGTCTGGGCAGGGTAATCAGCCCCAGCATTTT. This CDR3, with the reference TRBV5-1 and TRBJ1-5 proteins standing in past its ends, gives the full variable domain KAGVTQTPRYLIKTRGQQVTLSCSPISGHRSVSWYQQTPGQGLQFLFEYFSETQRNKGNFPGRFSGRQFSNSRSEMNVSTLELGDSALYLCASSLSGQGNQPQHFGDGTRLSIL.